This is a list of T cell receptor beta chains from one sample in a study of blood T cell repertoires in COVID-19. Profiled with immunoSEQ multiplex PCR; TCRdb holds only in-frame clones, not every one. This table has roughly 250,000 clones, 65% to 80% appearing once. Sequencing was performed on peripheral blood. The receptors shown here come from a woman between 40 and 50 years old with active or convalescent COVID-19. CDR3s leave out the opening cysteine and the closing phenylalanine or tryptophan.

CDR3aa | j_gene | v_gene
ASSPEVAIEKLF | TRBJ1-4 | TRBV4-1
ASSLESGGHLMMNTEAF | TRBJ1-1 | TRBV5-5
ASARGGTGELF | TRBJ2-2 | TRBV3-1/TRBV3-2
ASSKDPRNGQGPLSTEAF | TRBJ1-1 | TRBV21-1
ASGNRDRGTEKLF | TRBJ1-4 | TRBV5-4
ASSLSRGVGNTIY | TRBJ1-3 | TRBV5-8
ASRSGDTQY | TRBJ2-3 | TRBV19
ATSRDPDTNSPLH | TRBJ1-6 | TRBV15
AIREELATDTQY | TRBJ2-3 | TRBV10-3
ASSLVRSSVLF | TRBJ1-4 | TRBV7-2
ASSGWGEAEKLF | TRBJ1-4 | TRBV28
ASSRDRVGDEQY | TRBJ2-7 | TRBV28
ASARSGRGPYEQY | TRBJ2-7 | TRBV27
ASSTQGYEQY | TRBJ2-7 | TRBV19
ASSFELSTDTQY | TRBJ2-3 | TRBV5-4
ASSRQGGNQPQH | TRBJ1-5 | TRBV13
ASSYSTAKNYGYT | TRBJ1-2 | TRBV6-6